This T cell receptor (beta chain) was sequenced during a study of Ad26.COV2.S vaccination and SARS-CoV-2 variants (dated by TCRdb to the early 2020s). Some background on the complete study: Vaccine-arm donors came from COV1001, a multicentre, randomized, double-blind, placebo-controlled phase I-IIa trial of Ad26.COV2.S in healthy adults. Dosing of Ad26.COV2.S was intramuscular, at either 5x10^10 or 1x10^11 viral particles, delivered as one shot or as two shots spaced 56 days apart. Sequencing of the TCRbeta repertoire served to evaluate the specificity and breadth of SARS-CoV-2-reactive T cell receptors following Ad26.COV2.S vaccination. The TCR-sequenced set comprised approximately 32 samples: about 19 Ad26.COV2.S vaccine recipients, 5 placebo recipients and 8 SARS-CoV-2 convalescent individuals. Trial participants were randomized into five groups of five, in which low-dose or high-dose Ad26.COV2.S was given once or twice, or placebo was given on both occasions. Throughout the experiments and outcome assessment, investigators stayed blinded to trial group allocation.

Note on this clone: The specificity of this receptor is unknown. Nothing much larger sits one base from this clone, and base qualities are not available. The same CDR3 arises from other DNA sequences in this sample as well.

The treatment or condition tag for this specimen amounts to: about 20 received Ad26.COV2.S at low or high dose, single or two shots; roughly five received placebo; per-sample allocation not given. Repertoires of vaccine and placebo recipients were sequenced from samples collected on day 63 after the first injection. Between 29 July and 7 August 2020, Cohort 1b enrolled 20 to 30 adults aged 18-55 years at one site in Boston, USA. Ad26.COV2.S was a replication-incompetent adenovirus type 26 vector that expressed a prefusion-stabilized SARS-CoV-2 spike protein derived from the original Wuhan strain. The CDR3 covers 11 residues, taking in both the cysteine and the phenylalanine. CDR3 DNA is the only sequence kept; it has 33 bases, read in frame from the first base. Via the germline V gene (reference sequence), CDR1 is DFQATT and CDR2 SNEGSKA. V lost 3 bases and J lost 3 bases; the stretch between them is 4 bases long.

The immunoSEQ Assay was used to sequence TCRbeta CDR3 regions. After extraction, genomic DNA underwent amplification by bias-controlled multiplex PCR, followed by high-throughput sequencing. Processing in the source paper ran as follows. To quantify the absolute abundance of every unique TCRbeta CDR3 region, sequences were collapsed and filtered. T cell fraction was estimated by normalization of TCRbeta template counts to usable DNA, with usable DNA being measured through amplification of reference genes present in all nucleated cells. Repertoire TCRs were annotated as SARS-CoV-2-specific by exact matching of V gene, CDR3 amino acid sequence and J gene to a known reactive TCR set. MIRA supplied the reference SARS-CoV-2 TCR set, which was filtered for enrichment in COVID-19-positive ImmuneCODE repertoires so that public or cross-reactive TCRs were removed. Drawing on the MIRA antigens, annotated TCRs were analysed further at the level of specific ORF or position within ORF. Breadth was defined as annotated unique rearrangements over total unique productive rearrangements; depth was the summed frequency of those rearrangements. TCR breadth was compared between groups using two-sided Wilcoxon rank-sum tests. Not all clones reach the TCRdb copy of this immuneACCESS table, which keeps in-frame sequences only. Checked studies attribute under half of the gap to unresolved V genes and leave the rest unexplained. V, J and clone size are taken as reported in that table, and D and trimming were inferred from the DNA itself. The sample contains approximately 500,000 clones, around nine tenths of them found a single time. The ten biggest clones cover more than 10% of the sample.

Study-wide conclusions, independent of this receptor: It was noted by the authors that total T cell responses may have been underestimated by the TCR breadth and depth analyses. Comparing responses between vaccine doses or regimens was not something the study was powered to do. Substantial breadth of spike-specific CD8+ and CD4+ T cell responses was reported after vaccination. Ad26.COV2.S recipients had higher spike-specific TCR breadth than placebo recipients (P = 0.0014). Vaccine and placebo recipients had similar non-spike TCR breadth, a finding consistent with the vaccine containing only spike.

The specimen was peripheral blood, collected in a trial of Ad26.COV2.S vaccine versus placebo. The chain is encoded by TRBV20-1 joined to TRBJ2-3; too little of a D gene remains to name it. The clonotype originates from a person between 18 and 59 years old who received the Ad26.COV2.S COVID-19 vaccine or a placebo. CDR3 sequence: CSASPTDTQYF. The DNA reads TGCAGTGCTAGCCCTACAGATACGCAGTATTTT.